The 31 T cell receptor beta chains below come from one sample, sequenced in a study of blood T cell repertoires in COVID-19. The repertoire was sequenced with immunoSEQ multiplex PCR; TCRdb's copy has only in-frame clones and lacks some. The sample yields approximately 60,000 clones, about 85% seen once. The sample comprised peripheral blood. These receptors all stem from a woman at least 80 years old with COVID-19, enrolled during active disease.

The chain employs TRBV6-5 and TRBJ2-1, with TRBD2 identical over 7 bases. Germline-derived CDR1 and CDR2 are MNHEY and SVGAGI. The CDR3 runs to 13 residues. With 11 bases clipped from V and 6 bases from J, the junction kept 10 bases outside the gene matches. The CDR3 DNA follows: TGTGCCGTCAGGTGGGGGGGAATCAATGAGCAGTTCTTC. This gives the protein CAVRWGGINEQFF.

The V and J genes are TRBV5-1 and TRBJ1-1, with 7 bases lining up with TRBD1. The CDR3 runs to 14 residues. The junction had 6 bases not matched to a gene; V was cut back by 2 bases and J by 5 bases. The germline V gene has CDR1 SGHRS and CDR2 YFSETQ. For the CDR3, the DNA is TGCGCCAGCAGCTTACAGGGGATAGGGACTGAAGCTTTCTTT. It codes for CASSLQGIGTEAFF.

J is TRBJ2-5 and V is TRBV7-2; 10 bases are a match to TRBD2. Unmatched junction bases numbered 5, after V lost 0 bases and J lost 7 bases. The CDR3 loop spans 15 amino acids. Germline assignment: CDR1 SGHTA and CDR2 FQGNSA. The DNA of the CDR3 is TGTGCCAGCAGCTTAGCGCTAGCGGGGGAGGGGACCCAGTACTTC. This gives the protein CASSLALAGEGTQYF.

The chain combines TRBV7-9 with TRBJ2-5, with TRBD2 as a possible D gene (6 bases). The germline V gene has CDR1 SEHNR and CDR2 FQNEAQ (reference sequence). Trimming removed 8 bases from V and 4 bases from J, with 11 bases in between. CDR3 length: 12 amino acids. The CDR3 DNA reads as TGTGCCAGCCGGGTGGGAGGAGAGACCCAGTACTTC. This gives the protein CASRVGGETQYF.

V is TRBV11-2 and J is TRBJ2-7; perhaps TRBD1 as D (6 bases). Germline CDR1 is SGHAT and CDR2 is FQNNGV. The ends were cut back, 1 base at V and 2 bases at J, with 12 bases in the middle. The CDR3 extends over 15 amino acids. CDR3 DNA: TGTGCCAGCAGCTTAGGGCCAGGGGAAACCTACGAGCAGTACTTC. This codes for CASSLGPGETYEQYF.

The chain links TRBV24-1 to TRBJ1-5; 7 positions agree with TRBD1. V dropped 2 bases and J dropped 5; count of bases not matched to a gene: 5. Germline V gene data show CDR1 as KGHDR and CDR2 as SFDVKD. The CDR3 runs to 15 residues. CDR3 region: CATSDSDRPYQPQHF. The CDR3 bases are TGTGCCACCAGTGATTCGGACAGGCCCTATCAGCCCCAGCATTTT.

The chain employs TRBV12-3 or TRBV12-4 and TRBJ2-5; the match to TRBD1 covers 7 bases. V lost 6 bases to trimming and J lost 5 bases; unmatched junction nucleotides: 3. The CDR3 loop spans 12 amino acids. The CDR3 sequence is CASSTRGETQYF. Here the CDR3 DNA reads TGTGCCAGCAGCACCAGGGGGGAGACCCAGTACTTC.

This rearrangement joins TRBV19 to TRBJ2-5; D not certain. The V end lost 1 base, the J end lost 5 bases, and 8 bases lay between the germline ends. Germline V lookup: CDR1 LNHDA, CDR2 SQIVND (reference sequence). CDR3 length: 13 residues. CDR3: CASSIGARETQYF. In DNA, the CDR3 is TGTGCCAGTAGTATAGGAGCGAGGGAGACCCAGTACTTC.

This clone was found a few times. This chain joins TRBV5-1 and TRBJ2-6; D gene unclear. V was clipped by 4 bases and J by 4 bases, with 15 bases between them. This CDR3 has 16 amino acids. The germline V gene has CDR1 SGHRS and CDR2 YFSETQ. For the CDR3, the DNA is TGCGCCAGCAGCCTCTTGTCCGGCGGCGGGGCCAACGTCCTGACTTTC. This sequence encodes CASSLLSGGGANVLTF.

The rearrangement uses TRBV3-1 (or the pseudogene TRBV3-2) and TRBJ1-2; D is possibly TRBD1 (5 bases). Deletions cut 4 bases from V and 2 bases from J, with 11 bases between. Germline loops: CDR1 LGHDT, CDR2 YNNKEL (reference sequence). The CDR3 sequence is 14 residues long. Here the CDR3 reads CASSRGEVNYGYTF. Written as DNA, the CDR3 is TGTGCCAGCAGCCGGGGCGAAGTAAACTATGGCTACACCTTC.

V and J are TRBV6-5 and TRBJ2-7; D might be TRBD1 (5 bases). In germline, CDR1 is MNHEY, CDR2 SVGAGI. The CDR3 is 13 residues long. The V and J ends lost 6 bases and 2 bases respectively, with 11 bases between them. The CDR3 coding sequence is TGTGCCAGCAGCGACAGACGAACCTACGAGCAGTACTTC. It encodes CASSDRRTYEQYF.

The chain recombines TRBV7-9 with TRBJ2-7; 7 bases align to TRBD1. Germline trimming cut 2 bases from V and 4 bases from J; bases unmatched to any gene: 5. This CDR3 is 14 amino acids long. Looked up from germline, CDR1 is SEHNR and CDR2 is FQNEAQ (reference sequence). The CDR3 loop reads CASSLNRDSYEQYF. The CDR3 bases are TGTGCCAGCAGCTTAAATCGGGACAGTTACGAGCAGTACTTC.

The chain combines TRBV3-1 (or the pseudogene TRBV3-2) with TRBJ1-1; weak D call: TRBD1 (5 bases). Between the trimmed V and J ends, which lost 1 base and 5 bases, there was a span of 8 bases. This CDR3 contains 13 residues. CDR1 and CDR2 from the germline V gene are LGHDT and YNNKEL (reference sequence). The CDR3 is CASSQGGGTEAFF. In nucleotides, the CDR3 is TGTGCCAGCAGCCAAGGGGGGGGAACTGAAGCTTTCTTT.

The chain carries TRBV2 and TRBJ1-5; D perhaps matches TRBD1 (5 bases). The CDR3 extends over 15 amino acids. V was pared by 4 bases and J by 4 bases, with 14 bases between. Germline V gene sequence: CDR1 SNHLY, CDR2 FYNNEI. DNA of the CDR3: TGTGCCAGCAGTGCCCTCGGGGGAAGAAATCAGCCCCAGCATTTT. This sequence encodes CASSALGGRNQPQHF.

This chain links TRBV19 with TRBJ2-5, with D maybe TRBD1 (6 bases). This CDR3 has 14 residues. Germline-derived CDR1 and CDR2 are LNHDA and SQIVND (reference sequence). V was clipped by 3 bases and J by 4 bases, with 12 bases between them. This CDR3 reads CASSIWGHGETQYF. For the CDR3, the DNA is TGTGCCAGTAGTATTTGGGGGCATGGAGAGACCCAGTACTTC.

V is TRBV19 and J is TRBJ2-3; D ambiguous. The germline V gene encodes CDR1 LNHDA and CDR2 SQIVND (reference sequence). This CDR3 spans 14 amino acids. Deletions cut 3 bases from V and 3 bases from J, with 10 bases between. The DNA of the CDR3 is TGTGCCAGTAGTATGACCCTAGGTACAGATACGCAGTATTTT. Protein: CASSMTLGTDTQYF.

This clone was observed a few times. The V call is TRBV15, the J call TRBJ1-4, with D unclear. Trimming took 0 bases from V and 7 from J, leaving 6 bases between them. CDR1 and CDR2 from the germline V gene are LNHNV and YYDKDF (reference sequence). There are 13 residues in the CDR3. The CDR3 sequence: CATSRERVEKLFF. CDR3 nucleotides: TGTGCCACCAGCAGAGAGAGGGTTGAAAAACTGTTTTTT.

The rearrangement links TRBV6-1 to TRBJ2-7; 8 positions agree with TRBD2. The germline CDR1 and CDR2 sequences are MNHNS and SASEGT. The CDR3 runs to 12 residues. The J segment lost 7 bases and the V segment lost 3 bases, leaving 2 bases of the junction unmatched. The CDR3 sequence: CASSDRGGEQYF. In DNA form, the CDR3 reads TGTGCCAGCAGTGACCGGGGGGGTGAGCAGTACTTC.

The chain is built from TRBV6-4 and TRBJ2-3, with no clear D. Deletions cut 0 bases from V and 5 bases from J, with 6 bases between. CDR3 length: 13 residues. Germline V gene sequence: CDR1 MRHNA, CDR2 SNTAGT. The CDR3 DNA reads TGTGCCAGCAGTGACTCGCGAAAAGATACGCAGTATTTT. It codes for CASSDSRKDTQYF.

The rearrangement joins TRBV2 to TRBJ2-3, with 8 bases that match TRBD2. The CDR3 loop spans 15 amino acids. Germline V gives CDR1 SNHLY, CDR2 FYNNEI. J lost 1 base, V lost 7 bases, and 7 bases had no gene match. CDR3 in amino acids: CASKESGGGTDTQYF. Here the CDR3 DNA reads TGTGCCAGCAAAGAAAGCGGGGGCGGCACAGATACGCAGTATTTT.

This clone was observed a few times. The rearrangement links TRBV9 to TRBJ2-3; TRBD1 agrees at 11 bases. CDR3 length: 17 residues. V lost 4 bases to trimming and J lost 3 bases; unmatched junction nucleotides: 10. Germline CDR1 is SGDLS and CDR2 is YYNGEE. The chain's CDR3 is CASSRIAGTGGTDTQYF. The CDR3 region has the DNA TGTGCCAGCAGCCGAATTGCCGGGACAGGGGGTACAGATACGCAGTATTTT.

This clone was seen more than once but under ten times. V is TRBV6-5 and J is TRBJ1-2, with 7 bases fitting TRBD1. Losses at the gene ends were 1 base for V and 1 base for J; bases not matched to a gene: 3. CDR1 MNHEY and CDR2 SVGAGI come from the germline V gene. The CDR3 consists of 15 residues. The CDR3 reads CASSYLGQNNYGYTF. CDR3 bases: TGTGCCAGCAGTTACTTGGGACAGAATAACTATGGCTACACCTTC.

CDR3 sequence (DNA): TGTGCCAGCAGCCCCTGGACAGGGGCGGGTGGCTACACCTTC. As protein: CASSPWTGAGGYTF. This sequence joins TRBV3-1 (or the pseudogene TRBV3-2) and TRBJ1-2, with TRBD1 matching 9 bases. Germline values: CDR1 LGHDT, CDR2 YNNKEL (reference sequence). Trimming took 4 bases from V and 7 from J; bases not matched to a gene: 7. The CDR3 consists of 14 residues.

The V call is TRBV5-1, the J call TRBJ2-1, with 10 positions matching TRBD2. Germline values: CDR1 SGHRS, CDR2 YFSETQ. Trimming at V came to 1 base and at J to 0 bases, leaving 10 bases not matched to a gene. The CDR3 is 19 residues long. CDR3: CASSLQRGGLGRSYNEQFF. Written as DNA, the CDR3 is TGCGCCAGCAGCTTGCAGCGGGGGGGTCTAGGGCGCTCCTACAATGAGCAGTTCTTC.

The chain couples TRBV28 to TRBJ1-4, with TRBD1 matching over 7 bases. Germline trimming cut 6 bases from V and 10 bases from J; bases unmatched to any gene: 14. This CDR3 spans 15 amino acids. CDR1 MDHEN and CDR2 SYDVKM come from the germline V gene. The CDR3 region is CASRLPGGRFGKLFF. CDR3 nucleotide sequence: TGTGCCAGCAGACTTCCAGGGGGGCGGTTTGGAAAACTGTTTTTT.

The rearrangement links TRBV30 to TRBJ2-2, with D possibly being TRBD2 (6 bases). V was clipped by 7 bases and J by 6 bases, with 9 bases between them. Germline CDR1 GTSNPN, CDR2 SVGIG (reference sequence). This CDR3 has 11 residues. CDR3 protein: CASWGAGELFF. The CDR3 coding sequence is TGTGCCTCTTGGGGGGCCGGGGAGCTGTTTTTT.

Details on this clone: Germline and junction disagree at one end, which may indicate a read error. The V and J genes are TRBV5-1 and TRBJ1-1; the D is unclear. The CDR3 has 14 residues. CDR1 SGHRS and CDR2 YFSETQ come from the germline V gene. The CDR3 sequence is CASTLGGLNTEAFF. CDR3 nucleotides: TGCGCCAGCACCTTGGGCGGCTTGAACACTGAAGCTTTCTTT. Full variable domain (remainder filled in from reference TRBV5-1 and TRBJ1-1): KAGVTQTPRYLIKTRGQQVTLSCSPISGHRSVSWYQQTPGQGLQFLFEYFSETQRNKGNFPGRFSGRQFSNSRSEMNVSTLELGDSALYLCASTLGGLNTEAFFGQGTRLTVV.

The rearrangement joins TRBV5-6 to TRBJ1-1; D is unresolved. Germline V lookup: CDR1 SGHDT, CDR2 YYEEEE. The CDR3 totals 15 residues. The V end was cut by 4 bases, the J end by 3 bases, with 16 bases between. CDR3 loop: CASSLLGGRDTEAFF. For the CDR3, the DNA is TGTGCCAGCAGCCTGCTGGGAGGGAGGGACACTGAAGCTTTCTTT.

This chain joins TRBV9 and TRBJ2-2; 7 bases fit TRBD1. J was trimmed by 11 bases and V by 3 bases; bases with no gene match: 10. The CDR3 is made up of 14 amino acids. Germline loops: CDR1 SGDLS, CDR2 YYNGEE. The CDR3 DNA reads as TGTGCCAGCAGCGCGGGACAGTTTCTCGGAGAGCTGTTTTTT. Amino acids: CASSAGQFLGELFF.

This sequence joins TRBV6-5 and TRBJ2-5; 11 positions match TRBD2. V trimming: 6 bases; J trimming: 4 bases; junction bases outside the gene matches: 4. The germline CDR1 and CDR2 sequences are MNHEY and SVGAGI. The CDR3 extends over 14 amino acids. The CDR3 region is CASRALAGVETQYF. The CDR3 DNA reads TGTGCCAGCAGGGCACTAGCGGGGGTAGAGACCCAGTACTTC.

The J gene is TRBJ2-7, the V gene TRBV10-3; TRBD2 might be the D (6 bases). The V gene's germline CDR1 is ENHRY and CDR2 SYGVKD. This CDR3 spans 16 amino acids. V lost 6 bases to trimming and J lost 3 bases, with 21 bases between them. The CDR3 nucleotides read TGTGCCATCAGCGTAACGGCTCTTTCGGGGGTCTACGAGCAGTACTTC. As protein: CAISVTALSGVYEQYF.